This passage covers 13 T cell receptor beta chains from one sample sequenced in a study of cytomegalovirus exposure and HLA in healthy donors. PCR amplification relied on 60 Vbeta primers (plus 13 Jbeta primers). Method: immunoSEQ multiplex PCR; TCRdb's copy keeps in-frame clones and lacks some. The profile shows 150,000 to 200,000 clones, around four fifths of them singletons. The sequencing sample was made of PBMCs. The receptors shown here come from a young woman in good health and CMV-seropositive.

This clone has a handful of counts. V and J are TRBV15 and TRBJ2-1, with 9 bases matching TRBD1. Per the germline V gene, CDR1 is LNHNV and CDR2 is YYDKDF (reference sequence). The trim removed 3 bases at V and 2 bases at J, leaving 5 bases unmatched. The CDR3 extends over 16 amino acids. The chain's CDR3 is CATSSPGQGAYNEQFF. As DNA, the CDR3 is TGTGCCACCAGCAGCCCGGGACAGGGAGCCTACAATGAGCAGTTCTTC.

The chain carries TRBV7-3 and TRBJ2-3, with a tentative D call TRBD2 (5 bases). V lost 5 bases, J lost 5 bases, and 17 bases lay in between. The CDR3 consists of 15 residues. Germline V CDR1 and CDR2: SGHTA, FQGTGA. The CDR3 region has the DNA TGTGCCAGCAGCCCCTCCCGGAGCGGACGAGATACGCAGTATTTT. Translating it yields CASSPSRSGRDTQYF.

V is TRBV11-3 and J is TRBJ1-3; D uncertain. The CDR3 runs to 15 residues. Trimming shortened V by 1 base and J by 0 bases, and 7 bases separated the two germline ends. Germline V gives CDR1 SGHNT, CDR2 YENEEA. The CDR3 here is CASSLVSSSGNTIYF. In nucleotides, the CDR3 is TGTGCCAGCAGCTTAGTGTCGAGCTCTGGAAACACCATATATTTT.

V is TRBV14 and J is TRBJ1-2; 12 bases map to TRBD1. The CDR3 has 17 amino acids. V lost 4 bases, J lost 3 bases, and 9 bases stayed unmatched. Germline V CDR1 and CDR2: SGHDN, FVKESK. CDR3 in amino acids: CASSPWGQGASYYGYTF. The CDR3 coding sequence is TGTGCCAGCAGCCCATGGGGACAGGGGGCGAGTTACTATGGCTACACCTTC.

The DNA for the CDR3 is TGTGCCAGCTCACCAACATTTAACACTGAAGCTTTCTTT. This translates into CASSPTFNTEAFF. The chain carries TRBV18 and TRBJ1-1; D is ambiguous. The V and J ends lost 2 bases and 2 bases respectively, with 6 bases between them. The CDR3 consists of 13 residues. Germline loops: CDR1 KGHSH, CDR2 LQKENI. Drawing the rest from reference TRBV18 and TRBJ1-1, the complete variable domain is NAGVMQNPRHLVRRRGQEARLRCSPMKGHSHVYWYRQLPEEGLKFMVYLQKENIIDESGMPKERFSAEFPKEGPSILRIQQVVRGDSAAYFCASSPTFNTEAFFGQGTRLTVV.

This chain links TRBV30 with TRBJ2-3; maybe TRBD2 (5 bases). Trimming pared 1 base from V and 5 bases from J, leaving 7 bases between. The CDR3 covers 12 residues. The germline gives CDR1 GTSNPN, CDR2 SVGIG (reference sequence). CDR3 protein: CAWSALGDTQYF. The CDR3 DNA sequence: TGTGCCTGGAGTGCACTAGGAGATACGCAGTATTTT. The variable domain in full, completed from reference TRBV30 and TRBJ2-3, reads SQTIHQWPATLVQPVGSPLSLECTVEGTSNPNLYWYRQAAGRGLQLLFYSVGIGQISSEVPQNLSASRPQDRQFILSSKKLLLSDSGFYLCAWSALGDTQYFGPGTRLTVL.

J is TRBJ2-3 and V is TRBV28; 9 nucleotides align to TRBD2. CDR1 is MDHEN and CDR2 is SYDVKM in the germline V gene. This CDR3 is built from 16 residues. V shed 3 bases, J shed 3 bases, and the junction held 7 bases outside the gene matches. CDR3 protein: CASSFEVAGVTDTQYF. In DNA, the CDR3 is TGTGCCAGCAGTTTTGAGGTAGCGGGGGTAACAGATACGCAGTATTTT.

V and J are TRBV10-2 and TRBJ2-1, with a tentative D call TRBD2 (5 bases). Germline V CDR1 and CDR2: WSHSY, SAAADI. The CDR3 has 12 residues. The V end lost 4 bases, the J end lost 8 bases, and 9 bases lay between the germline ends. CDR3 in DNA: TGCGCCAGCAGTGTGTCCGGGGATGAGCAGTTCTTC. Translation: CASSVSGDEQFF.

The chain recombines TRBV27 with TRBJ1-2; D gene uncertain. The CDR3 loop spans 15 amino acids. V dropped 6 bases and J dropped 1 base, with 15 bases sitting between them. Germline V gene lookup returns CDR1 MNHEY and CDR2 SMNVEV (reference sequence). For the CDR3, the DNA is TGTGCCAGCAGGACCCCAGGCCCAAATAACTATGGCTACACCTTC. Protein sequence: CASRTPGPNNYGYTF.

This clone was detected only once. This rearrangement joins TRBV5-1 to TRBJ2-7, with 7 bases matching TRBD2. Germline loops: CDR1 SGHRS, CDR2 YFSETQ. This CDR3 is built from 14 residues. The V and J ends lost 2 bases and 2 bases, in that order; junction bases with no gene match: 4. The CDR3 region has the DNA TGCGCCAGCAGCTTCGGGGGAGGGGCCTACGAGCAGTACTTC. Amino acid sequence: CASSFGGGAYEQYF. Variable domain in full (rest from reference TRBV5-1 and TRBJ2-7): KAGVTQTPRYLIKTRGQQVTLSCSPISGHRSVSWYQQTPGQGLQFLFEYFSETQRNKGNFPGRFSGRQFSNSRSEMNVSTLELGDSALYLCASSFGGGAYEQYFGPGTRLTVT.

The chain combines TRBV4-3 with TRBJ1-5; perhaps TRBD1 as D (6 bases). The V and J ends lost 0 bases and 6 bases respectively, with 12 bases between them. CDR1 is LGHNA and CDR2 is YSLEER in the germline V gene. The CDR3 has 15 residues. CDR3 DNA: TGCGCCAGCAGCCAAGATTCCCGGGGGGCTCAGCCCCAGCATTTT. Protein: CASSQDSRGAQPQHF.

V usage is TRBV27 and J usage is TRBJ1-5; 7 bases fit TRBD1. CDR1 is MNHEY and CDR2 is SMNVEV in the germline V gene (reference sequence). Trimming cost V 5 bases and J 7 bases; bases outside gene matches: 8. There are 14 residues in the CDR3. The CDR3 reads CASSPGRGLQPQHF. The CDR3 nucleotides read TGTGCCAGCAGTCCCGGTAGGGGGCTGCAGCCCCAGCATTTT.

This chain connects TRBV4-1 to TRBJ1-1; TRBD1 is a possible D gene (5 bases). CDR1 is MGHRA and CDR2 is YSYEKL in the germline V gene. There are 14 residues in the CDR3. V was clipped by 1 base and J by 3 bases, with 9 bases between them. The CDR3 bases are TGCGCCAGCAGCCAAGGATCAGGGTACACTGAAGCTTTCTTT. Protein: CASSQGSGYTEAFF.